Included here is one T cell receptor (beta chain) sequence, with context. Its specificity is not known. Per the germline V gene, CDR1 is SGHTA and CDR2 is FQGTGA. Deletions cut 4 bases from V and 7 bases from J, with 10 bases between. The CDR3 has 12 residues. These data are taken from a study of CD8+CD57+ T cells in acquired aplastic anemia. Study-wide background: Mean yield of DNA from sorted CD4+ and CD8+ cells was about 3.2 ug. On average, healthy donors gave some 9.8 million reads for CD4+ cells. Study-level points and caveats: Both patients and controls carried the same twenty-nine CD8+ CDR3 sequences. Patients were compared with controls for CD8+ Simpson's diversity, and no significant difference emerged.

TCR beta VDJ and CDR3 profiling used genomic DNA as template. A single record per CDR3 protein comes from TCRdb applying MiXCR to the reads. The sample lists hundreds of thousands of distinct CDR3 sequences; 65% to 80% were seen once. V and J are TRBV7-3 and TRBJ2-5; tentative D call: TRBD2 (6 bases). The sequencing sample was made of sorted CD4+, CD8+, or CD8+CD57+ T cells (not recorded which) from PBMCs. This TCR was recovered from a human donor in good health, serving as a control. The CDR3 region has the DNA TGTGCCAGCAGCTCGTCCGGGGGGACCCAGTACTTC. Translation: CASSSSGGTQYF.